The present entry profiles one T cell receptor (beta chain) with its context. The sample belongs to a study of T cell changes during pregnancy in multiple sclerosis. Trimming left V 5 bases short and J 2 bases short, with 19 bases between. This CDR3 comprises 17 residues. Per the germline V gene, CDR1 is MDHEN and CDR2 is SYDVKM. This table comes from immunoSEQ multiplex PCR, and its TCRdb copy is limited to in-frame clones, with some not included. This table holds 50,000 or so clones, approximately 95% found once. The V call is TRBV28, the J call TRBJ1-5, with a possible D match to TRBD1 (5 bases). The origin of this receptor is a female donor with multiple sclerosis, enrolled in a pregnancy study. This specimen was CD4+ T cells from peripheral blood mononuclear cells, taken in the third trimester of pregnancy. As DNA, the CDR3 is TGTGCCAGCAGTATACGACAGTGGGGTTCTGGCAATCAGCCCCAGCATTTT. This sequence encodes CASSIRQWGSGNQPQHF.